This TCR beta chain was documented in a study of T cells in Graves' hyperthyroidism and ophthalmopathy. Study context: Peripheral blood was secured at the point of initial diagnosis, before any treatment.

Researchers took RNA transcripts and amplified the TCR beta CDR3 regions from them. Initially, a first-round RT-PCR of the TCR CDR3 employed the HTBI primer set. TCRdb reprocessed the multiplex PCR reads via MiXCR and lists one record per CDR3 protein. The table records 550,000 to 850,000 distinct CDR3 sequences, approximately 18% of them present only once. The study's findings and limits: The model made its ophthalmopathy prediction, and onset followed a median around 6.9 months later.

Germline assignment: CDR1 SEHNR and CDR2 FQNEAQ (reference sequence). This CDR3 has 17 amino acids. Unmatched junction bases numbered 4, after V lost 1 base and J lost 3 bases. Blood was sampled at initial diagnosis of hyperthyroidism, prior to onset of any ophthalmopathy symptoms. This clonotype was seen more than once but under ten times. Its specificity is unknown. V gene TRBV7-9 combines with J gene TRBJ1-3; TRBD1 aligns across 12 bases. Sample: blood. This TCR derives from a woman aged 45-65 years with Graves' hyperthyroidism that later progressed to Graves' ophthalmopathy. CDR3 loop: CASSLGDRGLDGNTIYF. Written as DNA, the CDR3 is TGTGCCAGCAGCTTAGGGGACAGGGGGCTGGATGGAAACACCATATATTTT. The whole variable domain, remainder taken from reference TRBV7-9 and TRBJ1-3, is DTGVSQNPRHKITKRGQNVTFRCDPISEHNRLYWYRQTLGQGPEFLTYFQNEAQLEKSRLLSDRFSAERPKGSFSTLEIQRTEQGDSAMYLCASSLGDRGLDGNTIYFGEGSWLTVV.